Listed here is a single TCR beta chain. Its target is not known. V dropped 3 bases and J dropped 3 bases, with 9 bases sitting between them. Germline V gene sequence: CDR1 MNHEY, CDR2 SMNVEV (reference sequence). CDR3 size: 13 residues. These data come from a study of shared clonotypes between healthy human individuals. CD45RO-negative CD8 cells positively selected for CCR7 made up the naive population, which excluded terminally differentiated effector memory CD45RA+ cells. Study findings and constraints: Shared clonotypes across all four donors exceeded non-shared ones in generation probability. Among donors, the sharing of clonotypes was expected to be influenced by sequencing depth. The study generally estimated greater richness for naive than memory subsets. The study found approximately 5% of naive CD4 clonotypes shared across several donors.

The assay was immunoSEQ multiplex PCR, and TCRdb's table has in-frame clones only and misses some. The data hold roughly 2,000,000 clones, with 90% to 95% observed a single time. The receptor's source is a man between 18 and 29 years old in good health. Some clones in this sample may be carry-over from other donors' samples. The chain links TRBV27 to TRBJ2-7; D uncertain. The sequenced material came from naive CD8+ T cells from PBMCs. The CDR3 nucleotides are TGTGCCAGCAGTTTCTACAAGGGCTACGAGCAGTACTTC. Protein sequence: CASSFYKGYEQYF.